Listed below are T cell receptor beta chains from one sample, sequenced in a study of early stage breast cancer tumors. The table came from immunoSEQ multiplex PCR; TCRdb's copy has only in-frame clones and leaves some out. The sample has some 28,000 clones, 75% to 85% seen once. The sample was blood. The receptors stem from a person in their sixties with breast cancer. Both conserved end residues are part of each CDR3.

CDR3 protein	CDR3 length	V gene	J gene
CASSFYGGPYQPQHF	15	TRBV27	TRBJ1-5
CASSLQREFRNEQFF	15	TRBV5-4	TRBJ2-1
CASASGNRPGELFF	14	TRBV12-5	TRBJ2-2
CASSSQGNSNQPQHF	15	TRBV7-2	TRBJ1-5
CASSGPSGQGEGGYTF	16	TRBV28	TRBJ1-2
CASSITQGYEQYF	13	TRBV27	TRBJ2-7
CASSSGQLTGELFF	14	TRBV11-3	TRBJ2-2
CASDSGGQTEAFF	13	TRBV19	TRBJ1-1
CASSLNGQGGYEQYF	15	TRBV27	TRBJ2-7
CASSPAGARYEQYF	14	TRBV28	TRBJ2-7
CASNSGDRTNYGYTF	15	TRBV7-8	TRBJ1-2
CASNRGGAYGYTF	13	TRBV5-1	TRBJ1-2
CAWRPEPGQGLDTQYF	16	TRBV30	TRBJ2-3
CASSYRGLAGGEQYF	15	TRBV6-5	TRBJ2-7
CASSDREIYNEQFF	14	TRBV9	TRBJ2-1
CATRTSGSLRETQYF	15	TRBV2	TRBJ2-5
CASSQSSGGVEAFF	14	TRBV4-1	TRBJ1-1
CASSASRDQPQHF	13	TRBV9	TRBJ1-5
CASSSGLVMWTGELFF	16	TRBV11-2	TRBJ2-2
CASSFDRFYGYTF	13	TRBV5-1	TRBJ1-2
CASSGERAGPGGELFF	16	TRBV9	TRBJ2-2
CASSVGHLNTGELFF	15	TRBV9	TRBJ2-2
CAWTGGEETQYF	12	TRBV30	TRBJ2-5
CASSVVPSGRLVGNEQFF	18	TRBV9	TRBJ2-1
CASSEFAGDEKLFF	14	TRBV10-2	TRBJ1-4
CASTSGSWVEQFF	13	TRBV25-1	TRBJ2-1
CASSFYNTEAFF	12	TRBV18	TRBJ1-1
CASTRQGIYTEAFF	14	TRBV2	TRBJ1-1
CASSLRTGRLNTEAFF	16	TRBV5-8	TRBJ1-1
CASTKGGVNNEQFF	14	TRBV5-1	TRBJ2-1
CASSYGVRDTEAFF	14	TRBV6-5	TRBJ1-1
CASSTTGGVTEAFF	14	TRBV6-5	TRBJ1-1
CSVVLLVGGNYGYTF	15	TRBV29-1	TRBJ1-2
CASSQYPGQHNTEAFF	16	TRBV6-6	TRBJ1-1
CASSLARAAYEQYF	14	TRBV7-9	TRBJ2-7
CASSFQDTQYF	11	TRBV5-1	TRBJ2-3
CASSLGPNYEQYF	13	TRBV7-7	TRBJ2-7
CASSEFGTALNQPQHF	16	TRBV2	TRBJ1-5
CASSRDRGGSYYEQYF	16	TRBV5-1	TRBJ2-7
CASSTGQGRETQYF	14	TRBV5-1	TRBJ2-5
CASSCSRGKAFF	12	TRBV25-1	TRBJ1-1
CASSSGQGSGYTF	13	TRBV2	TRBJ1-2
CASSLSGLHNQPQHF	15	TRBV7-2	TRBJ1-5
CAWSGQDNTEAFF	13	TRBV30	TRBJ1-1
CASKGRDFYNEQFF	14	TRBV19	TRBJ2-1
CASSLSPSGEQYF	13	TRBV5-1	TRBJ2-7
CASSRADRAAGYTF	14	TRBV7-2	TRBJ1-2
CASSIDLTSVSTDTQYF	17	TRBV19	TRBJ2-3
CAGLRGEKLFF	11	TRBV30	TRBJ1-4
CASSPWTAPNTEAFF	15	TRBV27	TRBJ1-1
CASSYSLAVEGAIYF	15	TRBV6-5	TRBJ1-3
CSVIEGILNTEAFF	14	TRBV29-1	TRBJ1-1